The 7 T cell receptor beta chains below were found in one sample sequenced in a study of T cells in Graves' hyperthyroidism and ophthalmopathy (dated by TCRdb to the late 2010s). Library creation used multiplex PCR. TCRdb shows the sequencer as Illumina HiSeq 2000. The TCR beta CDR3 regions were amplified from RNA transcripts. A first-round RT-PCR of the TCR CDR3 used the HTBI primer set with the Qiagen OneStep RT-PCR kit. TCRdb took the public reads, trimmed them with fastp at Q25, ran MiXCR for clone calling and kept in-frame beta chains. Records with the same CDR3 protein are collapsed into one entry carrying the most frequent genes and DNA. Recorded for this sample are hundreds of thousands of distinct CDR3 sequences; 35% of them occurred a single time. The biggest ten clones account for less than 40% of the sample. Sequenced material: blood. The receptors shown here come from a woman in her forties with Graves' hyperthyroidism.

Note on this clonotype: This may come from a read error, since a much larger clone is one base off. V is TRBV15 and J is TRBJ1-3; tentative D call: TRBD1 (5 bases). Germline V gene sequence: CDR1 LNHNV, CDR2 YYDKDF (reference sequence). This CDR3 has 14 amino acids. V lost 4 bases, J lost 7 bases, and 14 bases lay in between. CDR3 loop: CATSNGAELNTIYF. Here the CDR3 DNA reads TGTGCCACCAGCAATGGGGCAGAGCTTAACACCATATATTTT.

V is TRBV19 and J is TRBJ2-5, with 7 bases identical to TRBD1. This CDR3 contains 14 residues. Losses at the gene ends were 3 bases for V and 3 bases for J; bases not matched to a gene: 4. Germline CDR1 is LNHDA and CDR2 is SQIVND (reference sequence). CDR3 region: CASSILDRKETQYF. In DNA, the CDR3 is TGTGCCAGTAGTATTCTGGACAGGAAAGAGACCCAGTACTTC.

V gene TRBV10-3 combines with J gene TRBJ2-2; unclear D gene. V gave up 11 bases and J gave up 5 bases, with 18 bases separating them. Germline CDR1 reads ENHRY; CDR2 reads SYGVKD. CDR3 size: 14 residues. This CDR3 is CASTGKQGTGELFF. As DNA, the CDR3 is TGTGCCTCCACCGGAAAACAAGGGACCGGGGAGCTGTTTTTT.

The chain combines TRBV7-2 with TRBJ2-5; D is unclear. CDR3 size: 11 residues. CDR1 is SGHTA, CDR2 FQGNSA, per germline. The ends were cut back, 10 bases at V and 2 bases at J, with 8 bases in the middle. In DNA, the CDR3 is TGTGCCACCGGACCTCAAGAGACCCAGTACTTC. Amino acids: CATGPQETQYF. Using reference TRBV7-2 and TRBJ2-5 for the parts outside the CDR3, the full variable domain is GAGVSQSPSNKVTEKGKDVELRCDPISGHTALYWYRQSLGQGLEFLIYFQGNSAPDKSGLPSDRFSAERTGGSVSTLTIQRTQQEDSAVYLCATGPQETQYFGPGTRLLVL.

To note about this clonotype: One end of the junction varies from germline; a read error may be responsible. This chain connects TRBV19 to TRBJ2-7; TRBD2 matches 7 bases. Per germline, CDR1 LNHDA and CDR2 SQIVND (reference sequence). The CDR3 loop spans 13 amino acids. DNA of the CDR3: TGTGCCAGTAGTATCTGGGGGGACTACGAGCAGTACTTT. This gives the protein CASSIWGDYEQYF. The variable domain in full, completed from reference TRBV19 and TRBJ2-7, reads DGGITQSPKYLFRKEGQNVTLSCEQNLNHDAMYWYRQDPGQGLRLIYYSQIVNDFQKGDIAEGYSVSREKKESFPLTVTSAQKNPTAFYLCASSIWGDYEQYFGPGTRLTVT.

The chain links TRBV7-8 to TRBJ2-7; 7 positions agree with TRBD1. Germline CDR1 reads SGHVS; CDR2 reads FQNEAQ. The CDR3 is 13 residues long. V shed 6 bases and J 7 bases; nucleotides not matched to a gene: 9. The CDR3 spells CASRPRGPNEQYF. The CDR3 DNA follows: TGTGCCAGCAGGCCAAGGGGGCCCAATGAGCAGTACTTC.

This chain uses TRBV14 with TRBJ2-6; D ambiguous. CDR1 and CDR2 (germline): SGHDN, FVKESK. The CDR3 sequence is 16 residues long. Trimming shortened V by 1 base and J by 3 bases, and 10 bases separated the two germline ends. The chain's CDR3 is CASSQAELGGANVLTF. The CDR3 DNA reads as TGTGCCAGCAGCCAAGCGGAGTTGGGTGGGGCCAACGTCCTGACTTTC.